This paragraph reports one T cell receptor beta chain. The data were taken from a study of blood T cell repertoires in COVID-19. Study at large: Sources were T cells, B-cell-depleted T cells, or PBMCs; the material itself was cDNA or gDNA.

The Seattle site enrolled patients during active infection and followed them longitudinally. The trim removed 10 bases at V and 6 bases at J, leaving 12 bases unmatched. Germline V gives CDR1 LNHDA, CDR2 SQIVND (reference sequence). The CDR3 sequence is 15 residues long. This table comes from immunoSEQ multiplex PCR, and its TCRdb copy is limited to in-frame clones, with some not included. The table records roughly 280,000 clones, more than 75% of them present only once. The TCR sequence derives from a woman aged 55-69 years with COVID-19, enrolled during active disease. The chain joins TRBV19 to TRBJ1-6; 7 positions agree with TRBD1. The specimen sequenced was peripheral blood. The chain's CDR3 is CATRAGTAINSPLHF. The CDR3 nucleotides are TGTGCCACTAGGGCCGGGACAGCCATTAATTCACCCCTCCACTTT.